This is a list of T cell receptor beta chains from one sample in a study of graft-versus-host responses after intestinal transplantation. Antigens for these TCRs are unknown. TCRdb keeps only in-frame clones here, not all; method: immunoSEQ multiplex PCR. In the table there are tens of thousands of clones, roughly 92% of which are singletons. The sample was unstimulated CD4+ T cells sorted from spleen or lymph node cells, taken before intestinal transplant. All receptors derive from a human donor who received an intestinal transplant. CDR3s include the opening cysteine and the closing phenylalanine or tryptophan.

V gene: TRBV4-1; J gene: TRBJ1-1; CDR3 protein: CASSQVARRNTEAFF
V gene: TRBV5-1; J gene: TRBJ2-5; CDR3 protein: CASSLQGAQETQYF
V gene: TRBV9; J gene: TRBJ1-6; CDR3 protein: CASKELSLHF
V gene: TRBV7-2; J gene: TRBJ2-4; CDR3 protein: CASSPRTTLAKNIQYF
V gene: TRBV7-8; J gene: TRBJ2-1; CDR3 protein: CASSLEASSYNEQFF
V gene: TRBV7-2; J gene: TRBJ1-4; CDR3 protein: CASSPYGAFEKLFF
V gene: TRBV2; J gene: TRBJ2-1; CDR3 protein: CASSDEGMSNNEQFF
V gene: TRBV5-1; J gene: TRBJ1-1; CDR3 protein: CASSLLSPTEAFF
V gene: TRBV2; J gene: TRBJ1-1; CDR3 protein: CASSKDRVNTEAFF
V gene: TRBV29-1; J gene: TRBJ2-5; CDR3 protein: CSVEAAWQETQYF
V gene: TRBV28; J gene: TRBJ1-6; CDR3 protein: CASRPGQISSPLHF
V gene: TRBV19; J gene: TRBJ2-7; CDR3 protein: CASSDRGPKSYEQYF
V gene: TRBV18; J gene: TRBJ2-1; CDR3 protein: CASSPGNEQFF
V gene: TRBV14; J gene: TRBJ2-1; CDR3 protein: CASSQVAEQFF
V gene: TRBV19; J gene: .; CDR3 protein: CASSRTVAPYEQYF
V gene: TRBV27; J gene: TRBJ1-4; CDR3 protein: CASSLQTQGKKEKLFF
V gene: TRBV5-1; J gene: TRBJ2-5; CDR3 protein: CASSPGSQGETQYF
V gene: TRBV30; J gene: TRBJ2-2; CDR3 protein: CAWRWTGGLTGELFF
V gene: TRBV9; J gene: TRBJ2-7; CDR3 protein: CASSVAGTASYEQYF
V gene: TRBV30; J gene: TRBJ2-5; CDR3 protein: CAWSWPGQETQYF
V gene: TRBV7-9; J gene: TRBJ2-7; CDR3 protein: CASSLAGGVQYEQYF
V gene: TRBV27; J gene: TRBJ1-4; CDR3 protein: CASSARDSNEKLFF
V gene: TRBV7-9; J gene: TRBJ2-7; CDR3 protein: CASSLSVGAYEQYF
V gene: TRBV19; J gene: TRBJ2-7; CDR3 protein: CASSMGDEQYF
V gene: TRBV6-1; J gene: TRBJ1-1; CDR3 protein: CASSEARGGDTEAFF
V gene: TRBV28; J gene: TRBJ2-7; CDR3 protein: CASRIPRDEQYF
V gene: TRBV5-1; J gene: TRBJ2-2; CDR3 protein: CASKGATNTGELFF
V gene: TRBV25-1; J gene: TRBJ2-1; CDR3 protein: CASSPLGYEQFF
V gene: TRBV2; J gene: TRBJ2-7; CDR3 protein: CASSGGGYEQYF